The 22 T cell receptor beta chains presented below share a single source sample, sequenced in a study of blood T cell repertoires in COVID-19. Assay: immunoSEQ multiplex PCR; the TCRdb copy retains only in-frame clones and omits some. The profile shows roughly 150,000 clones, approximately 86% of them singletons. The sample was peripheral blood. All receptors come from a woman in her 70s with acute or convalescent COVID-19.

In this sample, this clone turned up once. The chain combines TRBV6-2 or TRBV6-3 with TRBJ2-3, with 9 positions matching TRBD1. V lost 0 bases to trimming and J lost 4 bases; unmatched junction nucleotides: 5. Germline V gives CDR1 MNHEY, CDR2 SVGEGT. CDR3 size: 16 residues. The chain's CDR3 is CASSYSRGQGSDTQYF. CDR3 DNA sequence: TGTGCCAGCAGTTACTCTCGAGGACAGGGGTCAGATACGCAGTATTTT.

The CDR3 DNA follows: TGTGCCAGCACCTGGACAGGGTCTGAAGCTTTCTTT. As protein: CASTWTGSEAFF. The chain has TRBV6-5 and TRBJ1-1; 8 bases agree with TRBD1. This CDR3 contains 12 residues. After removal of 7 bases from V and 6 bases from J, the junction contained 4 bases not matched to a gene. Germline loops: CDR1 MNHEY, CDR2 SVGAGI.

The chain links TRBV18 to TRBJ1-1; 8 bases align to TRBD1. This CDR3 comprises 14 residues. Germline V gene data show CDR1 as KGHSH and CDR2 as LQKENI. Trimming cost V 5 bases and J 4 bases; bases outside gene matches: 6. The CDR3 region has the DNA TGTGCCAGCTCAACCGTGGGACAGGTCACTGAAGCTTTCTTT. This sequence encodes CASSTVGQVTEAFF.

The chain links TRBV28 to TRBJ1-5, with unresolved D. The V gene's germline CDR1 is MDHEN and CDR2 SYDVKM. Trimming removed 6 bases from V and 2 bases from J, with 14 bases in between. The CDR3 loop spans 15 amino acids. The CDR3 reads CASSPPRGGNQPQHF. The CDR3 nucleotides read TGTGCCAGCAGCCCCCCCCGGGGTGGCAATCAGCCCCAGCATTTT.

J is TRBJ2-7 and V is TRBV2; no clear D. Between the trimmed V and J ends, which lost 6 bases and 6 bases, there was a span of 12 bases. Germline loops: CDR1 SNHLY, CDR2 FYNNEI. The CDR3 contains 12 residues. CDR3 nucleotide sequence: TGTGCCAGCAGGCCACTACCCAGCGAGCAGTACGTC. Protein sequence: CASRPLPSEQYV.

This chain uses TRBV3-1 (or the pseudogene TRBV3-2) with TRBJ2-1, with 8 positions matching TRBD2. The CDR3 is 15 amino acids. The germline CDR1 and CDR2 sequences are LGHDT and YNNKEL (reference sequence). J gave up 2 bases and V 5 bases, and 5 bases lay outside the gene matches. This CDR3 reads CASSLRGGTYNEQFF. As DNA, the CDR3 is TGTGCCAGCAGCTTACGGGGGGGCACCTACAATGAGCAGTTCTTC.

Only a few counts were recorded for this clone. The chain couples TRBV7-3 to TRBJ2-3; 9 nucleotides agree with TRBD1. The V and J ends lost 7 bases and 6 bases, in that order; junction bases with no gene match: 11. This CDR3 contains 15 residues. Looked up from germline, CDR1 is SGHTA and CDR2 is FQGTGA. The CDR3, as DNA: TGTGCCAGCACCTCCTTCCCGGGACAGGGTGATACGCAGTATTTT. It codes for CASTSFPGQGDTQYF.

This chain links TRBV19 with TRBJ2-7; 7 bases fit TRBD2. Trimming took 4 bases from V and 0 from J; bases not matched to a gene: 6. The CDR3 length is 15 residues. Germline lookup yields CDR1 LNHDA and CDR2 SQIVND (reference sequence). The CDR3 DNA sequence: TGTGCCAGTAGTACGAGCGGGGTCGACTCCTACGAGCAGTACTTC. It specifies CASSTSGVDSYEQYF.

This clone showed up just once. The chain links TRBV6-5 to TRBJ2-6; 8 bases line up with TRBD1. Germline V gives CDR1 MNHEY, CDR2 SVGAGI. This CDR3 has 15 amino acids. The trim removed 5 bases at V and 7 bases at J, leaving 7 bases unmatched. The DNA for the CDR3 is TGTGCCAGCAGTACCGACAGGGGTGGAGCCAACGTCCTGACTTTC. Translating gives CASSTDRGGANVLTF.

The chain combines TRBV19 with TRBJ1-5, with 7 bases identical to TRBD1. The CDR3 sequence is 14 residues long. Germline values: CDR1 LNHDA, CDR2 SQIVND (reference sequence). Germline trimming cut 6 bases from V and 6 bases from J; bases unmatched to any gene: 8. The CDR3 reads CASREGQPTQPQHF. In nucleotides, the CDR3 is TGTGCCAGTAGGGAGGGACAGCCCACTCAGCCCCAGCATTTT. Full variable domain (rest looked up from reference TRBV19 and TRBJ1-5): DGGITQSPKYLFRKEGQNVTLSCEQNLNHDAMYWYRQDPGQGLRLIYYSQIVNDFQKGDIAEGYSVSREKKESFPLTVTSAQKNPTAFYLCASREGQPTQPQHFGDGTRLSIL.

The genes are TRBV6-5 and TRBJ1-5; 11 bases align to TRBD1. Germline assignment: CDR1 MNHEY and CDR2 SVGAGI. The CDR3 has 15 amino acids. J gave up 3 bases and V 6 bases, and 4 bases lay outside the gene matches. The CDR3 region is CASRGDRGINQPQHF. The CDR3 DNA follows: TGTGCCAGCAGGGGGGACAGGGGGATCAATCAGCCCCAGCATTTT.

The gene calls are TRBV7-3 and TRBJ2-1, with a tentative D call TRBD2 (6 bases). The germline gives CDR1 SGHTA, CDR2 FQGTGA. V was pared by 5 bases and J by 0 bases, with 8 bases between. CDR3 length: 14 residues. CDR3 bases: TGTGCCAGCAGCCCGACTAGCTCCTACAATGAGCAGTTCTTC. Amino acid sequence: CASSPTSSYNEQFF.

This clone was seen only once. J is TRBJ1-6 and V is TRBV2, with D tentatively TRBD1 (6 bases). Trimming took off 6 bases at V and 10 bases at J, with 19 bases between the two ends. CDR1 and CDR2 (germline): SNHLY, FYNNEI. The CDR3 spans 15 residues. The DNA for the CDR3 is TGTGCCAGCAGCACAGCGGGGGGGCTCGGATCACCCCTCCACTTT. Translation gives CASSTAGGLGSPLHF. The full variable domain, in which reference TRBV2 and TRBJ1-6 provide the parts outside the CDR3, is EPEVTQTPSHQVTQMGQEVILRCVPISNHLYFYWYRQILGQKVEFLVSFYNNEISEKSEIFDDQFSVERPDGSNFTLKIRSTKLEDSAMYFCASSTAGGLGSPLHFGNGTRLTVT.

The rearrangement links TRBV4-1 to TRBJ2-7, with 9 bases fitting TRBD1. Germline loops: CDR1 MGHRA, CDR2 YSYEKL. The CDR3 contains 17 residues. The J segment lost 0 bases and the V segment lost 2 bases, leaving 8 bases of the junction unmatched. The DNA of the CDR3 is TGCGCCAGCAGCCAATACTCCGGGACAGGGAGCTCCTACGAGCAGTACGTC. Translating it yields CASSQYSGTGSSYEQYV.

J is TRBJ2-7 and V is TRBV6-1; no clear D gene. The CDR3 is made up of 11 amino acids. With 2 bases removed from V and 8 bases from J, the gap between germline ends came to 7 bases. The germline CDR1 and CDR2 sequences are MNHNS and SASEGT. The CDR3: CASSEQRKQYF. CDR3 bases: TGTGCCAGCAGTGAACAGAGGAAGCAGTACTTC.

This chain connects TRBV7-6 to TRBJ2-5, with D perhaps TRBD2 (5 bases). Trimming cost V 6 bases and J 7 bases, with 15 bases left between them. This CDR3 contains 13 residues. Per germline, CDR1 SGHVS and CDR2 FNYEAQ. CDR3 residues: CASRPPGVRTQYF. The DNA for the CDR3 is TGTGCCAGCAGGCCCCCCGGGGTGAGGACCCAGTACTTC.

The rearrangement links TRBV6-5 to TRBJ1-4; a possible D gene is TRBD1 (5 bases). Germline lookup yields CDR1 MNHEY and CDR2 SVGAGI. Trimming took off 10 bases at V and 7 bases at J, with 19 bases between the two ends. The CDR3 has 14 amino acids. As DNA, the CDR3 is TGTGCCACCAACGCTCCGGGGGTGGTTGAAAAACTGTTTTTT. This sequence encodes CATNAPGVVEKLFF.

The rearrangement uses TRBV4-2 and TRBJ1-5, with D possibly TRBD1 on 6 matching bases. Germline V gives CDR1 LGHNA, CDR2 YNFKEQ. This CDR3 contains 15 residues. Trimming removed 4 bases from V and 0 bases from J, with 10 bases in between. CDR3 residues: CASSPRDNSNQPQHF. The CDR3 bases are TGTGCCAGCAGCCCCCGGGACAATAGCAATCAGCCCCAGCATTTT.

This clone appeared a few times. CDR3 amino acids: CASSFGGRTEAFF. The CDR3 DNA is TGTGCCAGCAGTTTTGGAGGGAGGACTGAAGCTTTCTTT. The chain joins TRBV27 to TRBJ1-1, with D unresolved. Trimming cost V 3 bases and J 5 bases, with 10 bases left between them. Germline lookup yields CDR1 MNHEY and CDR2 SMNVEV (reference sequence). The CDR3 extends over 13 amino acids.

The chain is built from TRBV27 and TRBJ1-2; D is unresolved. This CDR3 region has 15 residues. V gave up 6 bases and J gave up 2 bases, with 16 bases separating them. The germline V gene has CDR1 MNHEY and CDR2 SMNVEV (reference sequence). CDR3 sequence reads: CASSTRGGKNYGYTF. CDR3 nucleotides: TGTGCCAGCAGCACCCGGGGAGGGAAAAACTATGGCTACACCTTC.

This clone was picked up a small number of times. V gene TRBV19 combines with J gene TRBJ2-2, with 14 positions matching TRBD2. CDR1 is LNHDA, CDR2 SQIVND, per germline (reference sequence). The CDR3 length is 18 residues. The V segment lost 4 bases and the J segment 1 base; nucleotides outside the gene matches: 5. This CDR3 is CASSTGLAGGRNTGELFF. CDR3 DNA: TGTGCCAGTAGTACCGGACTAGCGGGGGGCCGGAACACCGGGGAGCTGTTTTTT.

This clone showed up many times. This sequence joins TRBV28 and TRBJ1-2; 9 positions match TRBD1. CDR1 and CDR2 from the germline V gene are MDHEN and SYDVKM. V lost 5 bases and J lost 7; bases outside the gene matches: 5. This CDR3 is 13 amino acids long. The CDR3 region is CASSPGTGSGYTF. DNA of the CDR3: TGTGCCAGCAGTCCAGGGACAGGGAGTGGCTACACCTTC.